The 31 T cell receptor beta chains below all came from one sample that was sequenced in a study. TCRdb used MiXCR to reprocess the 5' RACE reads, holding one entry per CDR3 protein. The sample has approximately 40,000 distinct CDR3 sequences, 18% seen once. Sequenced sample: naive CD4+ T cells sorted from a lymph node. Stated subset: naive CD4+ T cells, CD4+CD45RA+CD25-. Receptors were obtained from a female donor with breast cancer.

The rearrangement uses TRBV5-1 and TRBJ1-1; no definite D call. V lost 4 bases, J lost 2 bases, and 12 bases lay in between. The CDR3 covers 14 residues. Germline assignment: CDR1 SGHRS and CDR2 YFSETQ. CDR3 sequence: CASSISGENTEAFF. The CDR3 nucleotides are TGCGCCAGCAGCATCAGCGGGGAAAACACTGAAGCTTTCTTT.

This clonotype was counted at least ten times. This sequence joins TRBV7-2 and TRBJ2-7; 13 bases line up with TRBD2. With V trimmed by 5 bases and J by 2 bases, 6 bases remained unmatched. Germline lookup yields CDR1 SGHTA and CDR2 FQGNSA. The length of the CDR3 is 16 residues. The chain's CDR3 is CASSTRTSGSPYEQYF. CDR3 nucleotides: TGTGCCAGCAGCACGCGGACTAGCGGGAGTCCCTACGAGCAGTACTTC. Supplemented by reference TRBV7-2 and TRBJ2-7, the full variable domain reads GAGVSQSPSNKVTEKGKDVELRCDPISGHTALYWYRQSLGQGLEFLIYFQGNSAPDKSGLPSDRFSAERTGGSVSTLTIQRTQQEDSAVYLCASSTRTSGSPYEQYFGPGTRLTVT.

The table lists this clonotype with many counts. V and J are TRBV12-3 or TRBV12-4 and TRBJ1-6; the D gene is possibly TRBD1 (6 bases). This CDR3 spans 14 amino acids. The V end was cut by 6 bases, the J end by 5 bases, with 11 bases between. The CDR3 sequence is CASSRDIDNSPLHF. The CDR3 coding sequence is TGTGCCAGCAGCCGGGACATCGATAATTCACCCCTCCACTTT.

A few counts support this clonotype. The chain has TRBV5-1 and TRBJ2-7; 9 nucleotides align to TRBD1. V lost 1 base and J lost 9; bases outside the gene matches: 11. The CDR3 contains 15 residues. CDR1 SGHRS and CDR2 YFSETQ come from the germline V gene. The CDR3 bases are TGCGCCAGCAGCTTGTCACCGGGACAGGGTGTCGTGCAGTACTTC. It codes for CASSLSPGQGVVQYF.

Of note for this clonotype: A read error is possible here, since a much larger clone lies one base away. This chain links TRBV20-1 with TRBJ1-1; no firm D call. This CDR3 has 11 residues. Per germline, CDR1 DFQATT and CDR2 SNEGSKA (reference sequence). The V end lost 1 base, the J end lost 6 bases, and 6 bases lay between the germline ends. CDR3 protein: CSARGAPEAFF. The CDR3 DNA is TGCAGTGCTAGAGGTGCGCCTGAAGCTTTCTTT.

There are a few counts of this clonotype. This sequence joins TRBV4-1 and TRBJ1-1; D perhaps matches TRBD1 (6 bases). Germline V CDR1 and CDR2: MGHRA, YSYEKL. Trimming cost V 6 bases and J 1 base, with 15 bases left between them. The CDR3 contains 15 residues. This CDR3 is CASSQQGGKNTEAFF. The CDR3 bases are TGCGCCAGCAGTCAACAGGGTGGAAAGAACACTGAAGCTTTCTTT.

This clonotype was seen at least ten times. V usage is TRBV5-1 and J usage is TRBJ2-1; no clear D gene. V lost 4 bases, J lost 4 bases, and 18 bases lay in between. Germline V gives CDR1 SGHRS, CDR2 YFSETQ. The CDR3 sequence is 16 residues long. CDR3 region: CASSPRDSPGYNEQFF. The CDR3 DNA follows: TGCGCCAGCAGCCCGAGAGACTCGCCTGGGTACAATGAGCAGTTCTTC.

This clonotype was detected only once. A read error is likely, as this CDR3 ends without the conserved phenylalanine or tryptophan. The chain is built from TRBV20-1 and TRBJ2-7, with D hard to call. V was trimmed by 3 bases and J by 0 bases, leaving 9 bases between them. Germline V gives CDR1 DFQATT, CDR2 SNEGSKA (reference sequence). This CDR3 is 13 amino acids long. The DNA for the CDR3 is TGCAGTGCTAGTCTGCCTAGCTCCTACGAGCAGTACCTC. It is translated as CSASLPSSYEQYL.

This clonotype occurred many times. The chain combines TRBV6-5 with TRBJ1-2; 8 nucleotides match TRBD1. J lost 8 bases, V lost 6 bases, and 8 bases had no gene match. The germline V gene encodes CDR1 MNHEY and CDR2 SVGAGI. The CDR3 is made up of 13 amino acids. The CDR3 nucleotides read TGTGCCAGCAGCCCTGGACAGGGCGTCGGCTACACCTTC. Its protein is CASSPGQGVGYTF.

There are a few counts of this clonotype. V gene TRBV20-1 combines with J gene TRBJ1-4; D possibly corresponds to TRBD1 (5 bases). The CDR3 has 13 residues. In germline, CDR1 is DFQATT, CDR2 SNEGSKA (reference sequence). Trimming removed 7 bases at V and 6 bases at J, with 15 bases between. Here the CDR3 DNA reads TGCAGTGTGTTCAGGGTAACGGATGAAAAACTGTTTTTT. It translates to CSVFRVTDEKLFF.

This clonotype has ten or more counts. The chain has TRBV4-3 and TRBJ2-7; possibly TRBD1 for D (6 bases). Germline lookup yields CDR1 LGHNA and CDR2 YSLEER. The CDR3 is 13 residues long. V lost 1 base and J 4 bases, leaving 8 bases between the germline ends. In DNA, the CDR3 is TGCGCCAGCAGCCAAGTAAGGGGGTACGAGCAGTACTTC. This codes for CASSQVRGYEQYF.

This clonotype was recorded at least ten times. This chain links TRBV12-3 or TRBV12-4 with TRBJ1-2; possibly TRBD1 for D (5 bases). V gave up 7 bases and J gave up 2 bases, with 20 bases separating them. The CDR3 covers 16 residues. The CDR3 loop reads CASTLLIGEGNYGYTF. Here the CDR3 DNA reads TGTGCCAGCACTCTACTAATAGGGGAGGGGAACTATGGCTACACCTTC.

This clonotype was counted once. CDR3 bases: TGCAGTGCTAGACGGGGTGATGAAAAACTGTTTTTT. Translated, it gives CSARRGDEKLFF. This sequence joins TRBV20-1 and TRBJ1-4; D unresolved. V was trimmed by 2 bases and J by 6 bases, leaving 7 bases between them. The germline V gene has CDR1 DFQATT and CDR2 SNEGSKA (reference sequence). CDR3 length equals 12 residues.

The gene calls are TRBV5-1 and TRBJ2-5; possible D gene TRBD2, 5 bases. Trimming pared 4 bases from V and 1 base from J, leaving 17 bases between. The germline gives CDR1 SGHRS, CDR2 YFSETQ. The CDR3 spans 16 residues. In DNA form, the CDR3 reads TGCGCCAGCAGCAAGAGGTTTGAGGAGGCCCAAGAGACCCAGTACTTC. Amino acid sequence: CASSKRFEEAQETQYF.

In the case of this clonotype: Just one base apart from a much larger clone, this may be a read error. Written as DNA, the CDR3 is TGTGCCAGCAGCTTAGCGCGTAGCGGAGGGGAGACCCAGCACTTC. Translating gives CASSLARSGGETQHF. The V and J genes are TRBV7-8 and TRBJ2-5; a weak D match, TRBD2 (6 bases). Germline CDR1 SGHVS, CDR2 FQNEAQ. The length of the CDR3 is 15 residues. The full variable domain, rest sourced from reference TRBV7-8 and TRBJ2-5, is GAGVSQSPRYKVAKRGQDVALRCDPISGHVSLFWYQQALGQGPEFLTYFQNEAQLDKSGLPSDRFFAERPEGSVSTLKIQRTQQEDSAVYLCASSLARSGGETQHFGPGTRLLVL.

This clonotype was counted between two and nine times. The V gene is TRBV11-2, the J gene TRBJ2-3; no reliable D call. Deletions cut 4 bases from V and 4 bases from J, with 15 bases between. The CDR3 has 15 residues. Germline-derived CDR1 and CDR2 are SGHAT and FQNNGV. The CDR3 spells CASSSPRLSPDTQYF. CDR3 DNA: TGTGCCAGCAGCTCACCTAGGTTATCCCCAGATACGCAGTATTTT.

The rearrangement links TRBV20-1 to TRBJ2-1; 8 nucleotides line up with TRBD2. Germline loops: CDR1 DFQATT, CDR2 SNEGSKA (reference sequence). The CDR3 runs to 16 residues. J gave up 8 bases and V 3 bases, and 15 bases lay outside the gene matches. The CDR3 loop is CSARGFGAGGSDEQFF. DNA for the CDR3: TGCAGTGCTAGGGGCTTTGGGGCGGGAGGTTCAGATGAGCAGTTCTTC.

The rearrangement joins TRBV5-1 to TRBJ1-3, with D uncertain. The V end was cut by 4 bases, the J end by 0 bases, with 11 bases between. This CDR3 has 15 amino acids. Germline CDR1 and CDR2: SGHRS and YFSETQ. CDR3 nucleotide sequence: TGCGCCAGCAGCCTCACCCCGGGCTCTGGAAACACCATATATTTT. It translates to CASSLTPGSGNTIYF.

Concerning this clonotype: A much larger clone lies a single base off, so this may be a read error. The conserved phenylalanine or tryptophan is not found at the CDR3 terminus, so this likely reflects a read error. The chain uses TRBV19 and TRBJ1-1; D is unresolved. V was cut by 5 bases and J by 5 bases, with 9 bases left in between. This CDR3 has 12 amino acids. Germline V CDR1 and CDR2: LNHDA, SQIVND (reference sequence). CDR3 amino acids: CASSGMGTEAFI. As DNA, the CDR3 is TGTGCCAGTAGTGGGATGGGAACTGAAGCTTTCATT.

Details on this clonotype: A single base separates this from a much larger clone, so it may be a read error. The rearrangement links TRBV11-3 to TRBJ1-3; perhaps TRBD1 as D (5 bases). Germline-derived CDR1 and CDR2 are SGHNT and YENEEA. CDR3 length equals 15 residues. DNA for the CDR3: TGTACCAGCAGCCGGGGCGGCAACTCTGGAAACACCATATATTTT. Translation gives CTSSRGGNSGNTIYF.

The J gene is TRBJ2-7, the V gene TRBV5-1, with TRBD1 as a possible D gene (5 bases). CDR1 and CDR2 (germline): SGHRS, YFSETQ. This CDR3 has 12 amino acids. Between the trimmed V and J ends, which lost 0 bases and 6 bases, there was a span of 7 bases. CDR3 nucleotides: TGCGCCAGCAGCTTGGACAGGCCCGAGCAGTACTTC. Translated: CASSLDRPEQYF.

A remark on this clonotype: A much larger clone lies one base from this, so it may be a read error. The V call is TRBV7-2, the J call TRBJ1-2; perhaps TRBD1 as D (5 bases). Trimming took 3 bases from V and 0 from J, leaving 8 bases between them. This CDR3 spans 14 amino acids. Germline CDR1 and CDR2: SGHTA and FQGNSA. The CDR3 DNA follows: TGTGCCAGCAGCTTCAGCAGGGCTAACTATGGCTACACCTTC. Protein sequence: CASSFSRANYGYTF.

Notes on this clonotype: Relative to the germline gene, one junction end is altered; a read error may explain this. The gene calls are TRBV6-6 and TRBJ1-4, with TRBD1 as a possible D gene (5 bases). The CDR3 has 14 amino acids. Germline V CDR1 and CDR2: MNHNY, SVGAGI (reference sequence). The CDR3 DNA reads TGTGCCAGCGGGGCAGACACCCACAAAGAAAAACTGTCTTTT. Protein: CASGADTHKEKLSF.

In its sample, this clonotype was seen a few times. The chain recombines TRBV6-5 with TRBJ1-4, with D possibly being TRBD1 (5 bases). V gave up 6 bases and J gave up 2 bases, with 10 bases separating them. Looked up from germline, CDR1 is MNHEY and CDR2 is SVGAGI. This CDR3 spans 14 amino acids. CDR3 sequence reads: CASRAGWTNEKLFF. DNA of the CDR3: TGTGCCAGCAGGGCAGGGTGGACTAATGAAAAACTGTTTTTT.

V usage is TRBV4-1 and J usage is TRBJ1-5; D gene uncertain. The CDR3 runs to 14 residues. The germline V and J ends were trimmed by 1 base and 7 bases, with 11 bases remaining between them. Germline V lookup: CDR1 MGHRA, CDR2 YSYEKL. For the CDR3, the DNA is TGCGCCAGCAGCCAAGCTCGCGAATCGCAGCCCCAGCATTTT. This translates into CASSQARESQPQHF.

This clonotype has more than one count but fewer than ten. Written as DNA, the CDR3 is TGTGCCAGCAGTGACTCGAGTTGGGGGACACCCCTCCACTTT. Translation gives CASSDSSWGTPLHF. The chain combines TRBV6-4 with TRBJ1-6, with D possibly matching TRBD1 (5 bases). Trimming took off 0 bases at V and 11 bases at J, with 11 bases between the two ends. This CDR3 has 14 residues. In germline, CDR1 is MRHNA, CDR2 SNTAGT.

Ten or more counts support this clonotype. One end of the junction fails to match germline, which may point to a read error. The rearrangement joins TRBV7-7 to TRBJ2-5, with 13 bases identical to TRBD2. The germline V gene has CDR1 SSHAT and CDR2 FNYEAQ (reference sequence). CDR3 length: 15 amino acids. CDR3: CASSATSGRDETQYF. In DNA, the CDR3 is TGTGCTAGCAGCGCCACTAGCGGGAGGGATGAGACCCAGTACTTC. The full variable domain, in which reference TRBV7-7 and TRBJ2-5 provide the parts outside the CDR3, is GAGVSQSPRYKVTKRGQDVTLRCDPISSHATLYWYQQALGQGPEFLTYFNYEAQPDKSGLPSDRFSAERPEGSISTLTIQRTEQRDSAMYRCASSATSGRDETQYFGPGTRLLVL.

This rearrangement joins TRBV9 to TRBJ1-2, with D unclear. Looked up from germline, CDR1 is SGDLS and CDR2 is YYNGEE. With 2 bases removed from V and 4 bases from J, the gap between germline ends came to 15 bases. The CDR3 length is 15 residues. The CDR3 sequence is CASSVTSNVGYGYTF. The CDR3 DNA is TGTGCCAGCAGCGTCACGAGCAACGTGGGCTATGGCTACACCTTC. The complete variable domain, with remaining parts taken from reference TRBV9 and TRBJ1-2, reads DSGVTQTPKHLITATGQRVTLRCSPRSGDLSVYWYQQSLDQGLQFLIQYYNGEERAKGNILERFSAQQFPDLHSELNLSSLELGDSALYFCASSVTSNVGYGYTFGSGTRLTVV.

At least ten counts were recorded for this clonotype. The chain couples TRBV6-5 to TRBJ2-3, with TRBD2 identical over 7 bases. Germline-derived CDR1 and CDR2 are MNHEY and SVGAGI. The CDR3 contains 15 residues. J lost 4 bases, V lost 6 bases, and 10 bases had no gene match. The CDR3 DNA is TGTGCCAGCAGGAGAACTGGCGGGAGAGCAGATACGCAGTATTTT. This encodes CASRRTGGRADTQYF.

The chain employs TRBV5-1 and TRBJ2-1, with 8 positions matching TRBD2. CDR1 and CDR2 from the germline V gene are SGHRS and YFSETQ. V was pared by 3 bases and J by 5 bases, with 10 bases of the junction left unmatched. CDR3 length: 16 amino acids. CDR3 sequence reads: CASSSTLAGGHNEQFF. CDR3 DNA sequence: TGCGCCAGCAGCTCTACTCTAGCGGGTGGTCACAATGAGCAGTTCTTC.

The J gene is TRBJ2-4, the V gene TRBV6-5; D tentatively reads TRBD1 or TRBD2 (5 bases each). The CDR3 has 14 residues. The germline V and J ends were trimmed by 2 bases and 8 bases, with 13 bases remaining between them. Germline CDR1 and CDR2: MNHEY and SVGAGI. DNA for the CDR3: TGTGCCAGCAGTTACGTCGCCCAGGGAGACATTCAGTACTTC. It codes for CASSYVAQGDIQYF.